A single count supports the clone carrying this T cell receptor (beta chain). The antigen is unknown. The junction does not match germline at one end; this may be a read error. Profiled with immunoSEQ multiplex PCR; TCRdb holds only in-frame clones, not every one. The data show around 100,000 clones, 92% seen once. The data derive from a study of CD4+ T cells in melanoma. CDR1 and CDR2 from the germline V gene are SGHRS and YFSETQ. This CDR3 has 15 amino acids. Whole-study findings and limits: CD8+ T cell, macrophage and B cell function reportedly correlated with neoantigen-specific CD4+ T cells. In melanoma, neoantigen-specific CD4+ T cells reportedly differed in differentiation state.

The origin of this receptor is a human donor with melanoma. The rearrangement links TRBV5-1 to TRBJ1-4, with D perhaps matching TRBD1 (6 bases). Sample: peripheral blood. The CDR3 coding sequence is TGCGCCAGCAGCTTGTCAACAGGGACTATTGAAAAACTGTTTTTT. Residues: CASSLSTGTIEKLFF. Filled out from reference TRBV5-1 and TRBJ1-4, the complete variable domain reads KAGVTQTPRYLIKTRGQQVTLSCSPISGHRSVSWYQQTPGQGLQFLFEYFSETQRNKGNFPGRFSGRQFSNSRSEMNVSTLELGDSALYLCASSLSTGTIEKLFFGSGTQLSVL.